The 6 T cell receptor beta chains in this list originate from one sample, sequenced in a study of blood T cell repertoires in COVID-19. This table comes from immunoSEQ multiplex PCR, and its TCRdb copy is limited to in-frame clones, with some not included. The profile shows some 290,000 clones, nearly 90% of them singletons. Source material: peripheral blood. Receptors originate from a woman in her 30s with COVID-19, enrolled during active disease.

The CDR3 DNA reads as TGTGCCAGCAGTTCGGGACAGGGGGCCCGAGCGTCGGGGGGCTACACCTTC. It encodes CASSSGQGARASGGYTF. V usage is TRBV27 and J usage is TRBJ1-2; 12 bases map to TRBD1. CDR3 length equals 17 residues. Germline V CDR1 and CDR2: MNHEY, SMNVEV (reference sequence). V gave up 4 bases and J gave up 8 bases; unmatched junction bases: 14.

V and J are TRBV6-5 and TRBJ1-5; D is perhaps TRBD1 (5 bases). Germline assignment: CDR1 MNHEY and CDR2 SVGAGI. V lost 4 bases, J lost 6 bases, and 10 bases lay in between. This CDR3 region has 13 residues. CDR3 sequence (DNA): TGTGCCAGCAGTTGGAACCAGGGTCAGCCCCAGCATTTT. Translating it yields CASSWNQGQPQHF.

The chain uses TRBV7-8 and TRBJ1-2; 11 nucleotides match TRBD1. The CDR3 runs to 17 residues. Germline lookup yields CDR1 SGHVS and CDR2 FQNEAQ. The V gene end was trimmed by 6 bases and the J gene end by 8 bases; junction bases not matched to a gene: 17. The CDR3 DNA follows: TGTGCCAGCAGTTTATCCCCAATCTGGACAGGGGGCGTCGGCTACACCTTC. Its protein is CASSLSPIWTGGVGYTF.

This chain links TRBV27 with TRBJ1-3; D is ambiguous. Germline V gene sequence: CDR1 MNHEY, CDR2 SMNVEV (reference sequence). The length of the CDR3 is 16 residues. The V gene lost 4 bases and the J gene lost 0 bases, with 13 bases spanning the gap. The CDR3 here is CASSSLARGSGNTIYF. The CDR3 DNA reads TGTGCCAGCAGTTCCCTCGCCAGAGGCTCTGGAAACACCATATATTTT.

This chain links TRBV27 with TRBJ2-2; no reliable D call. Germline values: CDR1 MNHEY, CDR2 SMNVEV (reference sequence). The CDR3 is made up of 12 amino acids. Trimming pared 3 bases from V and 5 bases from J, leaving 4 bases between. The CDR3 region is CASSFPTGELFF. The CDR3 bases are TGTGCCAGCAGTTTCCCAACCGGGGAGCTGTTTTTT.

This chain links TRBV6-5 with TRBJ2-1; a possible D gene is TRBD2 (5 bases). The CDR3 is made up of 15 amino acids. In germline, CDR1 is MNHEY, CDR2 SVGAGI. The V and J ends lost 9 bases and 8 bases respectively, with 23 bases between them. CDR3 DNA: TGTGCCAGTTTTAGGGCGGGTTCCCCAAGCGATGAGCAGTTCTTC. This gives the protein CASFRAGSPSDEQFF.